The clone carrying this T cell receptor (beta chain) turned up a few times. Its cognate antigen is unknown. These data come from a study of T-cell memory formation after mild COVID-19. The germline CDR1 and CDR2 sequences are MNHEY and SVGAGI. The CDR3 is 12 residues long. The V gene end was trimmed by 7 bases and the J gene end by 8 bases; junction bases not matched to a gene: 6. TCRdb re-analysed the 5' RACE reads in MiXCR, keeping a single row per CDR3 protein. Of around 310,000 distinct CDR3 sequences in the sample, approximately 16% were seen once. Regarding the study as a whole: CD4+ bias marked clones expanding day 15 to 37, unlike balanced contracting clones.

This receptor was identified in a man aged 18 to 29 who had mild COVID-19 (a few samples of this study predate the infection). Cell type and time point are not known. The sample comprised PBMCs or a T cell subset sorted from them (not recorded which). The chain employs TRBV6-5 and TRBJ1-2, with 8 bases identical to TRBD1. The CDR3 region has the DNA TGTGCCAGCACCTCCGACAGGGGAGGCTACACCTTC. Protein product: CASTSDRGGYTF.